The 18 T cell receptor beta chains listed next were all sequenced from one sample in a study of human T cells and chemical hapten exposure. Using its own MiXCR run on the RACE reads, TCRdb lists one record per CDR3 protein. The profile shows about 120,000 distinct CDR3 sequences, approximately 13% of them singletons. Documented time point: patch test 1, 2 weeks after DPC sensitization. The treatment is: therapeutic diphenylcyclopropenone sensitization with weekly scalp DPC. The sequenced sample was whole blood, obtained in connection with sensitization to the hapten diphenylcyclopropenone (DPC). The receptors stem from a man between 18 and 29 years old with alopecia areata. Some clones in this sample may be carry-over from other donors' samples.

This clonotype has just a few counts. V usage is TRBV7-9 and J usage is TRBJ1-5, with D uncertain. The V end was cut by 5 bases, the J end by 6 bases, with 11 bases between. The V gene's germline CDR1 is SEHNR and CDR2 FQNEAQ (reference sequence). The CDR3 length is 13 residues. CDR3 nucleotides: TGTGCCAGCAGCGTTGGAGGTCTTCAGCCCCAGCATTTT. Its protein product is CASSVGGLQPQHF.

This clonotype was detected a few times. V usage is TRBV7-8 and J usage is TRBJ2-1; D gene unclear. Trimming took 9 bases from V and 0 from J, leaving 12 bases between them. The CDR3 contains 14 residues. Germline CDR1 and CDR2: SGHVS and FQNEAQ. The CDR3 spells CASKTSSSYNEQFF. In DNA form, the CDR3 reads TGTGCCAGTAAAACCTCATCCTCCTACAATGAGCAGTTCTTC. The variable domain in full, with the rest retrieved from reference TRBV7-8 and TRBJ2-1, is GAGVSQSPRYKVAKRGQDVALRCDPISGHVSLFWYQQALGQGPEFLTYFQNEAQLDKSGLPSDRFFAERPEGSVSTLKIQRTQQEDSAVYLCASKTSSSYNEQFFGPGTRLTVL.

This clonotype occurred many times. This chain uses TRBV7-6 with TRBJ2-3, with 14 bases identical to TRBD2. CDR1 and CDR2 (germline): SGHVS, FNYEAQ. The CDR3 runs to 15 residues. Trimming removed 4 bases from V and 6 bases from J; junction bases left unmatched: 3. The CDR3 sequence: CASSWGLAGEDTQYF. The CDR3, as DNA: TGTGCCAGCAGCTGGGGACTAGCGGGGGAGGATACGCAGTATTTT.

This clonotype was found many times. The J gene is TRBJ1-5, the V gene TRBV6-2 or TRBV6-3, with 9 bases fitting TRBD1. Germline CDR1 MNHEY, CDR2 SVGEGT. The CDR3 loop spans 15 amino acids. The V segment lost 6 bases and the J segment 9 bases; nucleotides outside the gene matches: 12. CDR3 in amino acids: CASSTGTGRAAPQHF. The CDR3, as DNA: TGTGCCAGCAGCACCGGGACAGGGCGTGCAGCGCCCCAGCATTTT.

This chain connects TRBV7-6 to TRBJ1-4; D might be TRBD1 (5 bases). Germline CDR1 SGHVS, CDR2 FNYEAQ. Trimming took 5 bases from V and 9 from J, leaving 13 bases between them. This CDR3 has 13 amino acids. As DNA, the CDR3 is TGTGCCAGCAGCCCCCTGGGGGGAAAAAAACTGTTTTTT. Encoded protein: CASSPLGGKKLFF.

This clonotype has more than one count but fewer than ten. V is TRBV7-2 and J is TRBJ2-3; 9 bases fit TRBD1. In germline, CDR1 is SGHTA, CDR2 FQGNSA. Trimming removed 5 bases from V and 2 bases from J; junction bases left unmatched: 11. The CDR3 contains 17 residues. This CDR3 reads CASSDTPTGGFTDTQYF. CDR3 coding DNA: TGTGCCAGCAGCGACACCCCGACAGGGGGATTCACAGATACGCAGTATTTT.

The chain combines TRBV29-1 with TRBJ2-7; weak D call: TRBD1 (5 bases). The germline V gene encodes CDR1 SQVTM and CDR2 ANQGSEA. The V end lost 5 bases, the J end lost 2 bases, and 16 bases lay between the germline ends. The CDR3 has 14 residues. The CDR3 DNA follows: TGCAGCGTTTCGGTAGGGGTTCTTACCTACGAGCAGTACTTC. Translated, it gives CSVSVGVLTYEQYF.

This clonotype was seen a handful of times. CDR3 amino acids: CASSLDTGALNTEAFF. CDR3 DNA sequence: TGCGCCAGCAGCTTGGATACCGGGGCCCTGAACACTGAAGCTTTCTTT. V is TRBV5-1 and J is TRBJ1-1, with D tentatively TRBD1 (5 bases). The ends were cut back, 0 bases at V and 0 bases at J, with 12 bases in the middle. In germline, CDR1 is SGHRS, CDR2 YFSETQ. The CDR3 consists of 16 residues.

This clonotype came up many times. The V gene is TRBV16, the J gene TRBJ2-1, with D unresolved. The CDR3 is made up of 11 amino acids. Germline lookup yields CDR1 KGHSY and CDR2 FQNENV. The V gene lost 4 bases and the J gene lost 6 bases, with 4 bases spanning the gap. This CDR3 reads CASSRGNEQFF. For the CDR3, the DNA is TGTGCCAGCAGCCGTGGCAATGAGCAGTTCTTC.

The rearrangement joins TRBV5-1 to TRBJ2-6; 7 nucleotides agree with TRBD1. The V segment lost 0 bases and the J segment 2 bases; nucleotides outside the gene matches: 5. Germline V gene lookup returns CDR1 SGHRS and CDR2 YFSETQ. This CDR3 has 17 residues. The CDR3 loop is CASSLDPDRAGANVLTF. DNA of the CDR3: TGCGCCAGCAGCTTGGACCCAGACAGGGCTGGGGCCAACGTCCTGACTTTC.

The CDR3: CASSPSEQGWNEKLFF. In nucleotides, the CDR3 is TGTGCCAGCAGCCCCTCCGAACAGGGGTGGAATGAAAAACTGTTTTTT. V usage is TRBV7-9 and J usage is TRBJ1-4; 7 bases agree with TRBD1. The CDR3 is 16 residues long. In germline, CDR1 is SEHNR, CDR2 FQNEAQ (reference sequence). Trimming removed 5 bases from V and 5 bases from J; junction bases left unmatched: 11.

In this sample, this clonotype turned up a few times. The chain uses TRBV7-8 and TRBJ2-2, with 8 bases fitting TRBD1. Germline-derived CDR1 and CDR2 are SGHVS and FQNEAQ. V shed 4 bases, J shed 5 bases, and the junction held 6 bases outside the gene matches. The CDR3 is 15 residues long. The CDR3 here is CASSSQGGYTGELFF. CDR3 nucleotides: TGTGCCAGCAGCTCACAGGGGGGATATACCGGGGAGCTGTTTTTT.

This clonotype was counted only a few times. This chain links TRBV7-2 with TRBJ1-1; D not certain. This CDR3 has 13 amino acids. CDR1 is SGHTA, CDR2 FQGNSA, per germline. V was shortened by 0 bases and J by 6 bases, with 8 bases between the two germline ends. CDR3 loop: CASSLAGGSEAFF. The CDR3 nucleotides read TGTGCCAGCAGCTTAGCCGGAGGCTCTGAAGCTTTCTTT.

This clonotype turned up a few times. The V call is TRBV5-5, the J call TRBJ1-1; no firm D call. Trimming removed 4 bases at V and 7 bases at J, with 11 bases between. Germline V gene sequence: CDR1 SGHKS, CDR2 YYEKEE (reference sequence). CDR3 length: 12 amino acids. CDR3 bases: TGTGCCAGCAGCGTGACCGGATTTGAAGCTTTCTTT. Residues: CASSVTGFEAFF.

This clonotype was counted many times. This CDR3 is CSVERDTSIGYTF. CDR3 nucleotides: TGCAGCGTTGAAAGGGACACCTCTATTGGCTACACCTTC. The rearrangement uses TRBV29-1 and TRBJ1-2, with a possible D match to TRBD1 (6 bases). The V end lost 2 bases, the J end lost 7 bases, and 14 bases lay between the germline ends. The CDR3 totals 13 residues. In germline, CDR1 is SQVTM, CDR2 ANQGSEA.

The J gene is TRBJ2-6, the V gene TRBV28; D may be TRBD1 or TRBD2 (5 bases each). This CDR3 is built from 13 residues. The V gene's germline CDR1 is MDHEN and CDR2 SYDVKM. The ends were cut back, 8 bases at V and 2 bases at J, with 7 bases in the middle. The DNA of the CDR3 is TGTGCCAGCTTGGGGGCTGGGGCCAACGTCCTGACTTTC. It yields the protein CASLGAGANVLTF.

V gene TRBV27 combines with J gene TRBJ2-7; TRBD1 might be the D (5 bases). The germline V gene encodes CDR1 MNHEY and CDR2 SMNVEV (reference sequence). The CDR3 loop spans 14 amino acids. Between the trimmed V and J ends, which lost 4 bases and 0 bases, there was a span of 10 bases. The chain's CDR3 is CASSWNRRSYEQYF. The CDR3, as DNA: TGTGCCAGCAGTTGGAACAGGCGCTCCTACGAGCAGTACTTC.

This clonotype showed up many times. The rearrangement joins TRBV24-1 to TRBJ1-1; a possible D gene is TRBD1 (6 bases). The CDR3 is 13 amino acids. CDR1 KGHDR and CDR2 SFDVKD come from the germline V gene. The V end lost 5 bases, the J end lost 5 bases, and 11 bases lay between the germline ends. CDR3 sequence: CATSAGAGTEAFF. DNA of the CDR3: TGTGCCACCAGTGCGGGGGCAGGGACTGAAGCTTTCTTT.